This is a list of T cell receptor beta chains from one sample in a study of cytomegalovirus exposure and HLA in healthy donors. Clones were read by immunoSEQ multiplex PCR, and TCRdb kept only the in-frame ones, dropping some. There are around 150,000 clones in the sample; over 75% occur only once, and approximately 5.5% lies in the top ten. Sample: PBMCs. Receptors were obtained from a young man in good health and CMV-seropositive. Each CDR3 is given with its conserved first and last residue. Each record gives: CDR3 length, V gene, clone size, D gene, J gene, CDR3 protein, CDR3 DNA. D genes are given only for firm matches. Clone size is not always given. Where it is, it says once, few, many or a class for expanded clones.

16,TRBV28,NA,TRBD2,TRBJ2-7,CASSSRSGLAGLEQYF,TGTGCCAGCAGTTCCAGATCGGGACTAGCGGGACTCGAGCAGTACTTC
14,TRBV19,NA,NA,TRBJ2-3,CASKRGLSTDTQYF,TGTGCCAGCAAAAGAGGGCTGAGCACAGATACGCAGTATTTT
14,TRBV6-6,NA,NA,TRBJ1-1,CASSRDGWHTEAFF,TGTGCCAGCAGCCGCGACGGGTGGCACACTGAAGCTTTCTTT
14,TRBV19,NA,TRBD1,TRBJ1-1,CASSMGQGAFEAFF,TGTGCCAGTAGTATGGGACAGGGGGCTTTTGAAGCTTTCTTT
12,TRBV2,NA,NA,TRBJ2-4,CASRQGRNIQYF,TGTGCCAGCAGACAGGGGAGGAACATTCAGTACTTC
17,TRBV10-3,NA,NA,TRBJ2-3,CAISREVGFDYSDTQYF,TGTGCCATCAGTAGGGAGGTTGGGTTCGATTACTCAGATACGCAGTATTTT
12,TRBV7-9,few,TRBD1,TRBJ2-7,CSSSQTGDEQYF,TGTTCCAGCAGTCAAACAGGGGACGAGCAGTACTTC
16,TRBV6-5,NA,NA,TRBJ1-6,CASSYSGSSYNSPLHF,TGTGCCAGCAGTTACTCTGGGAGCTCCTATAATTCGCCCCTCCACTTT
13,TRBV11-2,NA,NA,TRBJ1-2,CASSLDLGGDYTF,TGTGCCAGCAGCTTAGATCTTGGGGGGGACTACACCTTC
15,TRBV19,NA,TRBD2,TRBJ2-2,CASSRGGIDTGELFF,TGTGCCTCGAGTCGGGGAGGGATTGACACCGGGGAGCTGTTTTTT
12,TRBV28,few,NA,TRBJ1-5,CASSPPGQPQHF,TGTGCCAGCAGTCCCCCGGGACAGCCCCAGCATTTT
13,TRBV5-6,NA,NA,TRBJ2-3,CASSWNRADTQYF,TGTGCCAGCAGCTGGAACAGGGCCGATACGCAGTATTTT
14,TRBV27,NA,NA,TRBJ2-7,CASSYGPDSYEQYF,TGTGCCAGCAGCTATGGGCCCGACAGCTACGAGCAGTACTTC
13,TRBV2,NA,NA,TRBJ1-2,CARGDTAIRGYTF,TGTGCCCGGGGGGACACCGCCATTCGGGGCTACACCTTC
15,TRBV5-5,NA,NA,TRBJ2-7,CASSLKGEMDYEQYF,TGTGCCAGCAGCTTGAAGGGGGAAATGGATTACGAGCAGTACTTC
18,TRBV5-1,NA,TRBD1,TRBJ1-6,CASSLADRGPSYNSPLHF,TGCGCCAGCAGCTTGGCCGACAGGGGACCCTCCTATAATTCACCCCTCCACTTT
15,TRBV14,NA,TRBD2,TRBJ2-7,CASSPDYGRAYEQYF,TGTGCCAGCAGCCCAGACTACGGGAGGGCTTACGAGCAGTACTTC